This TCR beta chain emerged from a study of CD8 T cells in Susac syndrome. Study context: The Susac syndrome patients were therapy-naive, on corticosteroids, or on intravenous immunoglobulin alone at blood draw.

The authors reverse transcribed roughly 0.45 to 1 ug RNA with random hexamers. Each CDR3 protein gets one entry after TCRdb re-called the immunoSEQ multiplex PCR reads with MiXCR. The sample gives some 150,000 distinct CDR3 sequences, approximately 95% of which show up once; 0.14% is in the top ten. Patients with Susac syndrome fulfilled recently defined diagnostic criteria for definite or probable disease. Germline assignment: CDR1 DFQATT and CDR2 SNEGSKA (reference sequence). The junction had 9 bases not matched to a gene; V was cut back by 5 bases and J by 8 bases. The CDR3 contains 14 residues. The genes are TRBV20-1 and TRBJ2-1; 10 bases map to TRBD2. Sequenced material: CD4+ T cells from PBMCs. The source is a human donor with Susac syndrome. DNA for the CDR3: TGCAGTGCTCCAGCGGGGGGGCCCTTGGATGAGCAGTTCTTC. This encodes CSAPAGGPLDEQFF.